This TCR beta chain derives from a study of T cells in Graves' hyperthyroidism and ophthalmopathy. The wider study: Blood from the periphery was taken at initial diagnosis, before any treatment.

The CDR3 loop spans 15 amino acids. The germline V gene has CDR1 MNHEY and CDR2 SVGEGT. J lost 5 bases, V lost 6 bases, and 10 bases had no gene match. TCR beta CDR3 regions were amplified from RNA. Initially, a first-round RT-PCR of the TCR CDR3 employed the HTBI primer set. TCRdb itself ran the multiplex PCR reads through MiXCR, one entry per CDR3 protein. The table has about 400,000 distinct CDR3 sequences, 14% to 15% seen once; the top ten hold around a third. Hyperthyroidism of Graves' type that showed no ophthalmopathy progression within 18 months was stable. Sequenced input: blood. The rearrangement uses TRBV6-2 or TRBV6-3 and TRBJ2-5; TRBD2 matches 9 bases. The receptor was derived from a woman in her 30s with Graves' hyperthyroidism. CDR3 nucleotide sequence: TGTGCCAGCAGCAAAGTAGCGGGAGTATGGGAGACCCAGTACTTC. Its protein product is CASSKVAGVWETQYF.